This T cell receptor beta chain originates from a study of CD8+ T cells in alopecia areata. Study results and caveats: Especially in alopecia totalis/universalis, lesional scalp showed greater clonality than normal scalp did. Normal skin's resident alphabeta T cells are sequenced alongside lesional scalp T cells.

Alopecia areata patients provided lesional scalp punch biopsies and peripheral blood. Investigators sorted PBMCs to obtain both CD4+ and CD8+ T cells. In the case of this clone: Its antigen is currently unknown.

Germline V gene sequence: CDR1 GTSNPN, CDR2 SVGIG (reference sequence). V gave up 3 bases and J gave up 5 bases, with 5 bases separating them. CDR3 length: 11 residues. It was cDNA, reverse transcribed from extracted RNA, that served as the sequencing template. Data came from immunoSEQ multiplex PCR; TCRdb stores just in-frame clones and leaves some out. This table holds 140,000 to 150,000 clones, about 47% found once. The chain recombines TRBV30 with TRBJ2-4, with D unresolved. The specimen was CD4+ T cells sorted from blood, collected at week 0. The receptor was isolated from a human donor with alopecia areata. CDR3 sequence reads: CAWSSENIQYF. In nucleotides, the CDR3 is TGTGCCTGGAGCAGTGAAAACATTCAGTACTTC.